This T cell receptor beta chain was identified during a study of cytomegalovirus exposure and HLA in healthy donors. The length of the CDR3 is 12 residues. V lost 5 bases to trimming and J lost 3 bases, with 8 bases between them. The V gene's germline CDR1 is MDHEN and CDR2 SYDVKM. 60 Vbeta and 13 Jbeta primers were used in PCR. Data came from immunoSEQ multiplex PCR; TCRdb stores just in-frame clones and leaves some out. This sample has about 150,000 clones, with around 74% found just once. The rearrangement joins TRBV28 to TRBJ2-7; D ambiguous. This TCR came from a man in his fifties in good health and CMV-seropositive. The sequenced sample was PBMCs. The CDR3 DNA reads as TGTGCCAGCAGTCTCCCTCTCTACGAGCAGTACTTC. This gives the protein CASSLPLYEQYF.